This TCR beta chain derives from a study of cytomegalovirus exposure and HLA in healthy donors. Findings and limits, study-wide: Whilst most TCR sequences proved rare, a subset of public TCRs occurred across many donors. The TCR clusters that emerged in the first cohort tended, a later analysis found, to co-occur in the approximately 110 validation repertoires.

Remarks on this clone: The antigen is unknown.

The CDR3 sequence is 18 residues long. Germline V CDR1 and CDR2: MGHRA, YSYEKL. V lost 5 bases, J lost 2 bases, and 15 bases stayed unmatched. The donors were in the roughly 130-subject validation cohort, distinct from the approximately 730-subject first cohort. Clones were read by immunoSEQ multiplex PCR, and TCRdb kept only the in-frame ones, dropping some. Of roughly 100,000 clones in the sample, about 88% were seen once. The sample comprised PBMCs. The sequence was collected from a woman between 18 and 29 years old in good health and CMV-seropositive. The chain is built from TRBV4-1 and TRBJ2-7, with 10 bases that match TRBD1. CDR3 sequence (DNA): TGCGCCAGCAGCTCAGTACCCTCCGGGACAGGGGCCCCCTACGAGCAGTACTTC. It translates to CASSSVPSGTGAPYEQYF.